The text below deals with one T cell receptor (beta chain). The sample belongs to a study of blood T cell repertoires in COVID-19. Original handling: Amplification of reference gene primers provided the estimated nucleated cell counts. Profiling relied on immunoSEQ multiplex PCR, and the TCRdb table lists in-frame clones only, not all of them. That table furnishes V, J and clone size, whereas the DNA furnished D and trimming. The sample lists 120,000 or so clones, 80% to 90% occurring once. The TCR originated in a woman between 65 and 79 years old with acute or convalescent COVID-19. The sequenced material came from peripheral blood.

The CDR3, as DNA: TGTGCCAGCAGCCAAGCCCAGGGTACGGGGGCCAACGTCCTGACTTTC. Its protein product is CASSQAQGTGANVLTF. This rearrangement joins TRBV3-1 (or the pseudogene TRBV3-2) to TRBJ2-6; D might be TRBD1 (5 bases). Trimming took off 1 base at V and 4 bases at J, with 11 bases between the two ends. CDR3 size: 16 residues. In germline, CDR1 is LGHDT, CDR2 YNNKEL (reference sequence).